This T cell receptor beta chain stems from a study of blood T cells in healthy people across ages. This clonotype was seen a single time. Its antigen is currently unknown. A much larger clone lies a single base off, so this may be a read error. Study-wide results and limits: The lack of PBMC sorting stopped any conclusive naive versus antigen-experienced comparison.

It was with a sample-barcoded 5' primer and a J-beta primer mix that a second PCR of roughly 7 to 12 cycles was run. TCRdb reanalysed the 5' RACE reads using MiXCR and keeps one entry per CDR3 protein. The table includes more than 800,000 distinct CDR3 sequences, 25% to 35% detected once. The CDR3 covers 13 residues. V was cut by 3 bases and J by 4 bases, with 10 bases left in between. Germline V gene lookup returns CDR1 ENHRY and CDR2 SYGVKD. Sequencing input: blood. The receptor was derived from a woman older than 75 in good health. J is TRBJ2-7 and V is TRBV10-3, with a tentative D call TRBD2 (5 bases). The CDR3 here is CAISDEGGYEQYF. CDR3 in DNA: TGTGCCATCAGTGACGAAGGAGGATACGAGCAGTACTTC.